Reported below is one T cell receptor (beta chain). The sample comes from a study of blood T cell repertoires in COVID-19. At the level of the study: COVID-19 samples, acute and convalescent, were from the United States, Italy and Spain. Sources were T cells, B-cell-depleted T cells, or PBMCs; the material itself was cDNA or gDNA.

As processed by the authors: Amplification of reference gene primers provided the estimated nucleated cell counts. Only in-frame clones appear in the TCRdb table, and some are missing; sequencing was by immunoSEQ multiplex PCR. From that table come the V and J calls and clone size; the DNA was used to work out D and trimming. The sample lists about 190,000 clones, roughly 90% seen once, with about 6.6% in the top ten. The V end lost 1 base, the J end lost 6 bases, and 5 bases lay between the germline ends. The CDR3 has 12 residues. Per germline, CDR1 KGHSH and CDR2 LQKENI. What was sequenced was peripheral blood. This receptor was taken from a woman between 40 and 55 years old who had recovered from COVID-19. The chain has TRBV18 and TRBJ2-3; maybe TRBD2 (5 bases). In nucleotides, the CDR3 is TGTGCCAGCTCACCACGGGAGGATACGCAGTATTTT. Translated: CASSPREDTQYF.